This note documents a single T cell receptor beta chain sequence. The antigen is undetermined. These data belong to a study of T cells in Graves' hyperthyroidism and ophthalmopathy. Study as a whole: Specimen type is peripheral blood, collected at initial diagnosis prior to any treatment.

Amplified regions were TCR beta CDR3 sequences from RNA transcripts. Carried out on the TCR CDR3, a first-round RT-PCR used the HTBI primer set. TCRdb re-derived calls from the multiplex PCR reads in MiXCR, one entry per CDR3 protein. Of 250,000 or so distinct CDR3 sequences in the sample, roughly 15% were seen once. Study results and caveats: Clonotypes that were expanded in thyroid above 0.001 mostly appeared in blood too.

Ophthalmopathy patients had Clinical Activity Score at least 3, NOSPECS grade at least 4, duration under 3 months. 10 ml of fresh peripheral blood supplied the PBMCs. The clonotype comes from a woman aged 18-29 years with Graves' ophthalmopathy. Sequenced material: blood.

The DNA of the CDR3 is TGTGCCAGCAGTGCAGGGGGCCGGCTAACTGGCAATCAGCCCCAGCATTTT. Protein product: CASSAGGRLTGNQPQHF. The chain links TRBV7-2 to TRBJ1-5; 8 nucleotides match TRBD1. V was pared by 6 bases and J by 2 bases, with 12 bases of the junction left unmatched. Germline V gene sequence: CDR1 SGHTA, CDR2 FQGNSA. This CDR3 comprises 17 residues.